Shown below are 6 T cell receptor beta chains from a single sample sequenced in a study of CD8+CD57+ T cells in acquired aplastic anemia (dated by TCRdb to 2017 to 2018). Sequencing was carried out with an Illumina HiSeq 2000. Profiling of TCR beta VDJ combinations and CDR3 sequences used genomic DNA as the template. The raw public reads went through TCRdb reprocessing: fastp at Q25, MiXCR clone calling, in-frame beta chains kept. Rows with a matching CDR3 protein are joined into one entry that keeps the most common DNA and genes. The sample table records 150,000 to 200,000 distinct CDR3 sequences; 35% to 50% of these occur just once. The ten top clones hold about 2.9% of the sample. The sample taken for sequencing was sorted CD4+, CD8+, or CD8+CD57+ T cells (not recorded which) from PBMCs. These receptors were collected from a human donor in good health.

On this clonotype itself: No conserved phenylalanine or tryptophan is present at the end of the CDR3, so a read error is the likely explanation. This chain links TRBV10-2 with TRBJ2-7; the D gene is possibly TRBD2 (6 bases). V gave up 5 bases and J gave up 7 bases, with 21 bases separating them. The length of the CDR3 is 15 residues. Germline-derived CDR1 and CDR2 are WSHSY and SAAADI. CDR3: CASSPGTAKGNEQYY. CDR3 nucleotides: TGCGCCAGCAGTCCCGGGACTGCCAAGGGCAATGAGCAGTACTAC.

This clonotype was seen many times. The chain links TRBV7-2 to TRBJ2-5; 7 nucleotides agree with TRBD2. CDR3 length: 13 amino acids. Germline-derived CDR1 and CDR2 are SGHTA and FQGNSA. Losses at the gene ends were 8 bases for V and 5 bases for J; bases not matched to a gene: 8. For the CDR3, the DNA is TGTGCCAGCGGCCGGGAGGCTTTTGAGACCCAGTACTTC. Residues: CASGREAFETQYF.

This chain connects TRBV7-6 to TRBJ2-3; TRBD1 aligns across 9 bases. CDR3 size: 15 residues. With 5 bases clipped from V and 4 bases from J, the junction kept 7 bases outside the gene matches. The germline gives CDR1 SGHVS, CDR2 FNYEAQ. The CDR3 spells CASSMGQGIADTQYF. The CDR3 bases are TGTGCCAGCAGCATGGGACAGGGTATCGCAGATACGCAGTATTTT.

The chain carries TRBV7-3 and TRBJ2-3; D possibly corresponds to TRBD2 (6 bases). V shed 3 bases and J shed 4 bases, with 17 bases lying between them. The CDR3 length is 16 residues. Germline CDR1 SGHTA, CDR2 FQGTGA. The CDR3 DNA reads TGTGCCAGCAGCTTGGAACGGGGCGGGAAGGCAGATACGCAGTATTTT. The encoded protein is CASSLERGGKADTQYF.

In its sample, this clonotype was seen many times. This sequence joins TRBV7-9 and TRBJ1-5; D is perhaps TRBD1 (5 bases). The CDR3 is 14 amino acids. V dropped 6 bases and J dropped 6 bases, with 15 bases sitting between them. Germline V CDR1 and CDR2: SEHNR, FQNEAQ (reference sequence). Written as DNA, the CDR3 is TGTGCCAGCAGTCAACCGGGGGACGGTCAGCCCCAGCATTTT. Its translation: CASSQPGDGQPQHF.

Many counts were recorded for this clonotype. The rearrangement joins TRBV5-1 to TRBJ2-3, with D hard to call. The V end was cut by 3 bases, the J end by 1 base, with 6 bases between. Germline V lookup: CDR1 SGHRS, CDR2 YFSETQ. This CDR3 region has 13 residues. Written as DNA, the CDR3 is TGCGCCAGCAGCTCCGGCCGCACAGATACGCAGTATTTT. This encodes CASSSGRTDTQYF.